The present T cell receptor (beta chain) was sequenced within a study of T cell responses to AZD1222 COVID-19 vaccine. The wider study: Some second doses came at about 4 weeks and others at about 12 weeks; these were pooled. Findings of the study overall: There were mostly white British donors and more females than males, and clonal diversity was possibly underestimated. Spike-specific TCR repertoires showed rising breadth and depth after two AZD1222 doses. Nearly half of unique spike-specific TCRs reportedly avoided B.1.351 and B.1.1.7 mutated regions.

Between the trimmed V and J ends, which lost 10 bases and 0 bases, there was a span of 22 bases. The length of the CDR3 is 18 residues. Germline loops: CDR1 LNHDA, CDR2 SQIVND (reference sequence). Profiled with immunoSEQ multiplex PCR; TCRdb holds only in-frame clones, not every one. The sample holds 110,000 to 150,000 clones, over 75% seen once. To note about this clone: What it recognizes is unknown.

The sequencing here drew on peripheral blood, taken on day 0 of AZD1222 vaccination. The chain joins TRBV19 to TRBJ1-6; weak D call: TRBD1 (5 bases). This sequence originates from an adult in good health. The CDR3 coding sequence is TGTGCCACGGGGGTCCGTGGAATTAAAGGCTCCTATAATTCACCCCTCCACTTT. Protein: CATGVRGIKGSYNSPLHF.